These 18 T cell receptor beta chains were sequenced from one sample in a study of T cell responses to AZD1222 COVID-19 vaccine. This table comes from immunoSEQ multiplex PCR, and its TCRdb copy is limited to in-frame clones, with some not included. The data hold roughly 90,000 clones, with over 85% observed a single time. The sequencing used peripheral blood, collected 28 days after the second AZD1222 dose. The receptor source for this set is an adult who received the AZD1222 COVID-19 vaccine.

The gene calls are TRBV27 and TRBJ1-2; 9 bases are shared with TRBD1. There are 17 residues in the CDR3. The J segment lost 3 bases and the V segment lost 6 bases, leaving 14 bases of the junction unmatched. Per germline, CDR1 MNHEY and CDR2 SMNVEV (reference sequence). The CDR3: CASRMNPGQGYDYGYTF. Written as DNA, the CDR3 is TGTGCCAGCAGGATGAACCCGGGACAGGGCTATGACTATGGCTACACCTTC.

The gene calls are TRBV6-5 and TRBJ2-7, with D perhaps TRBD1 (5 bases). Trimming stripped 6 bases from V and 0 bases from J, with 15 bases between. The CDR3 has 15 amino acids. Germline V lookup: CDR1 MNHEY, CDR2 SVGAGI. This CDR3 is CASRRQSPSSYEQYV. CDR3 coding DNA: TGTGCCAGCAGACGACAGTCCCCGAGCTCCTACGAGCAGTACGTC.

The chain's CDR3 is CASSYGVAFFNEQFF. The CDR3 nucleotides are TGTGCCAGCAGTTACGGCGTGGCGTTTTTCAATGAGCAGTTCTTC. This chain uses TRBV7-3 with TRBJ2-1; no clear D gene. The CDR3 covers 15 residues. Germline CDR1 SGHTA, CDR2 FQGTGA. The V end lost 6 bases, the J end lost 6 bases, and 18 bases lay between the germline ends.

This sequence joins TRBV28 and TRBJ1-1; 7 bases are a match to TRBD1. Trimming at V came to 4 bases and at J to 1 base, leaving 6 bases not matched to a gene. The CDR3 loop spans 15 amino acids. The germline CDR1 and CDR2 sequences are MDHEN and SYDVKM. The DNA of the CDR3 is TGTGCCAGCAGTTCTCCGGGACAGTGGAACACTGAAGCTTTCTTT. Amino acids: CASSSPGQWNTEAFF. The complete variable domain, with remaining parts taken from reference TRBV28 and TRBJ1-1, reads DVKVTQSSRYLVKRTGEKVFLECVQDMDHENMFWYRQDPGLGLRLIYFSYDVKMKEKGDIPEGYSVSREKKERFSLILESASTNQTSMYLCASSSPGQWNTEAFFGQGTRLTVV.

The chain links TRBV5-1 to TRBJ2-7; possibly TRBD1 for D (6 bases). With 3 bases removed from V and 6 bases from J, the gap between germline ends came to 13 bases. CDR1 and CDR2 from the germline V gene are SGHRS and YFSETQ. The CDR3 has 13 amino acids. CDR3 sequence: CASSSETGSEQYF. The CDR3 DNA reads as TGCGCCAGCAGCTCAGAAACAGGGTCCGAGCAGTACTTC.

The chain couples TRBV5-1 to TRBJ1-1, with D possibly TRBD1 on 6 matching bases. Germline V lookup: CDR1 SGHRS, CDR2 YFSETQ. The CDR3 consists of 15 residues. Trimming took 4 bases from V and 0 from J, leaving 13 bases between them. CDR3: CASSRWTAMNTEAFF. Here the CDR3 DNA reads TGCGCCAGCAGCCGCTGGACAGCTATGAACACTGAAGCTTTCTTT.

The CDR3 coding sequence is TGTGCCACCAGCAGACCCATAGAAGGGAACTATGGCTACACCTTC. This sequence encodes CATSRPIEGNYGYTF. The chain links TRBV15 to TRBJ1-2, with unresolved D. Trimming cost V 2 bases and J 2 bases, with 12 bases left between them. Germline CDR1 reads LNHNV; CDR2 reads YYDKDF (reference sequence). The CDR3 is made up of 15 amino acids.

The chain is built from TRBV7-9 and TRBJ1-4; no clear D gene. The germline CDR1 and CDR2 sequences are SEHNR and FQNEAQ (reference sequence). V was trimmed by 7 bases and J by 1 base, leaving 13 bases between them. The CDR3 is 15 amino acids. This CDR3 reads CASTKSGGTNEKLFF. The CDR3 nucleotides read TGTGCCAGCACTAAGAGTGGAGGAACTAATGAAAAACTGTTTTTT.

The rearrangement links TRBV9 to TRBJ2-2; a weak D match, TRBD2 (5 bases). From germline, CDR1 is SGDLS and CDR2 YYNGEE. This CDR3 comprises 18 residues. With 1 base removed from V and 1 base from J, the gap between germline ends came to 17 bases. As DNA, the CDR3 is TGTGCCAGCAGCGTAAACCCCCGACTTAGCGTGAACACCGGGGAGCTGTTTTTT. Translated: CASSVNPRLSVNTGELFF.

The V call is TRBV7-2, the J call TRBJ1-3; D possibly corresponds to TRBD1 (6 bases). CDR3 size: 14 residues. Trimming removed 6 bases from V and 1 base from J, with 10 bases in between. In germline, CDR1 is SGHTA, CDR2 FQGNSA. CDR3 nucleotides: TGTGCCAGCAGGGCTGGACAGTCTGGAAACACCATATATTTT. Translating gives CASRAGQSGNTIYF.

V gene TRBV5-6 combines with J gene TRBJ1-2, with a tentative D call TRBD1 (6 bases). V lost 4 bases to trimming and J lost 3 bases, with 10 bases between them. The CDR3 extends over 13 amino acids. Germline values: CDR1 SGHDT, CDR2 YYEEEE. CDR3 DNA: TGTGCCAGCAGCATAGGACAGCACTATGGCTACACCTTC. It translates to CASSIGQHYGYTF.

This chain joins TRBV6-5 and TRBJ2-1, with 11 bases lining up with TRBD2. The V segment lost 8 bases and the J segment 3 bases; nucleotides outside the gene matches: 6. Looked up from germline, CDR1 is MNHEY and CDR2 is SVGAGI. The CDR3 consists of 15 residues. This chain's CDR3 is CASYPTSGVYNEQFF. CDR3 DNA sequence: TGTGCCAGCTATCCGACTAGCGGGGTCTACAATGAGCAGTTCTTC.

The chain uses TRBV19 and TRBJ1-3; unclear D gene. Per the germline V gene, CDR1 is LNHDA and CDR2 is SQIVND (reference sequence). Deletions cut 9 bases from V and 0 bases from J, with 15 bases between. This CDR3 is built from 15 residues. DNA for the CDR3: TGTGCCAGCCAGACCCCAGCTAGCTCTGGAAACACCATATATTTT. Translated: CASQTPASSGNTIYF.

This chain links TRBV7-6 with TRBJ1-3; maybe TRBD1 (5 bases). V lost 6 bases to trimming and J lost 0 bases, with 18 bases between them. Germline V CDR1 and CDR2: SGHVS, FNYEAQ. The CDR3 runs 17 residues. This chain's CDR3 is CASRQGYKQNSGNTIYF. The CDR3 region has the DNA TGTGCCAGCAGGCAGGGATACAAACAAAACTCTGGAAACACCATATATTTT. The full variable domain, rest sourced from reference TRBV7-6 and TRBJ1-3, is GAGVSQSPRYKVTKRGQDVALRCDPISGHVSLYWYRQALGQGPEFLTYFNYEAQQDKSGLPNDRFSAERPEGSISTLTIQRTEQRDSAMYRCASRQGYKQNSGNTIYFGEGSWLTVV.

This chain links TRBV6-5 with TRBJ2-3, with D perhaps matching TRBD2 (7 bases). This CDR3 comprises 14 residues. Trimming removed 8 bases at V and 5 bases at J, with 17 bases between. CDR1 MNHEY and CDR2 SVGAGI come from the germline V gene. In nucleotides, the CDR3 is TGTGCCAGCGCCATGGGGGGGCCTATAGATACGCAGTATTTT. It encodes CASAMGGPIDTQYF.

The chain recombines TRBV28 with TRBJ2-1, with D perhaps TRBD1 (5 bases). Germline lookup yields CDR1 MDHEN and CDR2 SYDVKM. The CDR3 extends over 14 amino acids. V was clipped by 1 base and J by 4 bases, with 8 bases between them. The CDR3 sequence is CASSLFQGYNEQFF. The CDR3 DNA is TGTGCCAGCAGTTTATTTCAGGGATACAATGAGCAGTTCTTC. Full variable domain (outside the CDR3, taken from reference TRBV28 and TRBJ2-1): DVKVTQSSRYLVKRTGEKVFLECVQDMDHENMFWYRQDPGLGLRLIYFSYDVKMKEKGDIPEGYSVSREKKERFSLILESASTNQTSMYLCASSLFQGYNEQFFGPGTRLTVL.

The chain couples TRBV14 to TRBJ2-3; D is possibly TRBD2 (5 bases). The CDR3 is 15 residues long. Trimming stripped 2 bases from V and 1 base from J, with 10 bases between. The germline gives CDR1 SGHDN, CDR2 FVKESK. The CDR3 sequence is CASSQYRGGTDTQYF. The DNA for the CDR3 is TGTGCCAGCAGCCAATATCGGGGAGGCACAGATACGCAGTATTTT. The variable domain in full, completed from reference TRBV14 and TRBJ2-3, reads EAGVTQFPSHSVIEKGQTVTLRCDPISGHDNLYWYRRVMGKEIKFLLHFVKESKQDESGMPNNRFLAERTGGTYSTLKVQPAELEDSGVYFCASSQYRGGTDTQYFGPGTRLTVL.

The V gene is TRBV6-1, the J gene TRBJ2-2; no firm D call. CDR1 is MNHNS, CDR2 SASEGT, per germline. The CDR3 length is 12 residues. Trimming cost V 3 bases and J 6 bases, with 5 bases left between them. CDR3 nucleotides: TGTGCCAGCAGTGAGTTTTCCGGGGAGCTGTTTTTT. Its protein is CASSEFSGELFF.